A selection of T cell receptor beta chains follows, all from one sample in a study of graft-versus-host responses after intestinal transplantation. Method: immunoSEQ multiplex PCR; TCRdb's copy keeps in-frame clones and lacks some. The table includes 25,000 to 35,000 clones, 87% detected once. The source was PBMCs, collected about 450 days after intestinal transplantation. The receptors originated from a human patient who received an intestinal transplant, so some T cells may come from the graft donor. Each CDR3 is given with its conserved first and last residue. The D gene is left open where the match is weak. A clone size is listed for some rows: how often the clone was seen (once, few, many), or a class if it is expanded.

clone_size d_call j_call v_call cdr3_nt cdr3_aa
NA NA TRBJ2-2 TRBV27 TGTGCCAGCAGTTTGCTTGCAGGGACCGGGGAGCTGTTTTTT CASSLLAGTGELFF
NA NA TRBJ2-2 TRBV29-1 TGCGCTGGAGCAGGTTTAACCGGGGAGCTGTTTTTT CAGAGLTGELFF
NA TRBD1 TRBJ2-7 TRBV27 TGTGCCAGCAGTTTATCCGAGACAGGGCTGTACGAGCAGTACTTC CASSLSETGLYEQYF
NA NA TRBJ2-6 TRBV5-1 TGCGCCAGCAGCTTGGGGCAGGGGAGCTCTGGGGCCAACGTCCTGACTTTC CASSLGQGSSGANVLTF
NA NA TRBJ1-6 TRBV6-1 TGTGCCAGCAATCGAGGGGGAAAATATAATTCACCCCTCCACTTT CASNRGGKYNSPLHF
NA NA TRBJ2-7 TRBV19 TGTGCCAGCGGGGCAGGGAGTAATTACGAGCAGTACTTC CASGAGSNYEQYF
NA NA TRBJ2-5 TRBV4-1 TGCGCCAGCAGCCAAGTTCAGCAAGAGACCCAGTACTTC CASSQVQQETQYF
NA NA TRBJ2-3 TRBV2 TGTGCCACGACGGGGGGCACAGATACGCAGTATTTT CATTGGTDTQYF
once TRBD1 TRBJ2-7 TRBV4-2 TGTGCCAGCAGCCTTTGGACAGGCTACGAGCAGTACTTC CASSLWTGYEQYF
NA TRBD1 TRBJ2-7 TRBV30 TGTGCCTGGGCTGGGACAGATCATCTGTGGGTCTACGAGCAGTACTTC CAWAGTDHLWVYEQYF
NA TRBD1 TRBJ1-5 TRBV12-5 TGTGCTAGTGGCAATGACAGGGAAGGTTGGAATCAGCCCCAGCATTTT CASGNDREGWNQPQHF
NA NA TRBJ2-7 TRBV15 TGTGCCACCAGCAGAGATGTAGGGCAGGGCGAGCAGTACTTC CATSRDVGQGEQYF
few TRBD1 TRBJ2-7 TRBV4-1 TGCGCCAGCAGCCATAGGACAGGGGGCTACGAGCAGTACTTC CASSHRTGGYEQYF
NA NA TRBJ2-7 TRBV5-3 TGTGCCAGAAACCCACCCCCTTACGAGCAGTACTTC CARNPPPYEQYF
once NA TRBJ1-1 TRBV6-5 TGTGCCAGCATCAGGGTTGGCACTGAAGCTTTCTTT CASIRVGTEAFF
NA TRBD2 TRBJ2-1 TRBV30 TGTGCCTGGGGGAGCGGGAGGGCCGCTGAGCAGTTCTTC CAWGSGRAAEQFF
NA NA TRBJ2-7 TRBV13 TGTGCCAGCAGTTTGGCGATTTCCTACGAGCAGTACTTC CASSLAISYEQYF
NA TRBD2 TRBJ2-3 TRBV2 TGTGCCAGCAGAGGGACTAGCGGGAGGGAGGATACGCAGTATTTT CASRGTSGREDTQYF
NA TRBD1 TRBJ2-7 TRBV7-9 TGTGCCAGCAGCCGGCTCGGGACAGATAATACCTACGAGCAGTACTTC CASSRLGTDNTYEQYF